This is a list of T cell receptor beta chains from one sample in a study of blood T cell repertoires in COVID-19. TCRdb's table, derived via immunoSEQ multiplex PCR, lists solely in-frame clones and lacks some. The sample contains 400,000 or so clones, over 75% of which appear only once. The material sequenced was peripheral blood. The receptors shown here come from a woman aged 40 to 55 with COVID-19, enrolled during active disease. Both conserved end residues are part of each CDR3. A D gene is named only where the DNA matches it firmly. Size tells how often a clone was seen (once, few, many) or the class of an expanded clone, and some rows leave it out.

CDR3 DNA: TGTGCCAGCAGCCATTATGGGAGTAGCGGGAAGAGCTCTGGGGCCAACGTCCTGACTTTC
CDR3 protein: CASSHYGSSGKSSGANVLTF
D gene: TRBD2
V gene: TRBV6-6
J gene: TRBJ2-6
clone size: once

CDR3 DNA: TGCGCCAGCAGCCAAGATGGACTAGCGGGAGGGCCGGGGACAGATACGCAGTATTTT
CDR3 protein: CASSQDGLAGGPGTDTQYF
D gene: TRBD2
V gene: TRBV4-3
J gene: TRBJ2-3
clone size: once

CDR3 DNA: TGTGCCAGCAGCTCGGGACAGCAGTACCAAGAGACCCAGTACTTC
CDR3 protein: CASSSGQQYQETQYF
D gene: TRBD1
V gene: TRBV5-6
J gene: TRBJ2-5
clone size: -

CDR3 DNA: TGTGCCAGCAGCCCCCGGACAGCCAGGAACGAAAAACTGTTTTTT
CDR3 protein: CASSPRTARNEKLFF
D gene: -
V gene: TRBV7-9
J gene: TRBJ1-4
clone size: -

CDR3 DNA: TGTGCCAGTAGTACGTGGAACACTGAAGCTTTCTTT
CDR3 protein: CASSTWNTEAFF
D gene: -
V gene: TRBV19
J gene: TRBJ1-1
clone size: -

CDR3 DNA: TGTGCTAGTGGTTTGGTGGTTGGGACAGACTATAATTCACCCCTCCACTTT
CDR3 protein: CASGLVVGTDYNSPLHF
D gene: TRBD1
V gene: TRBV12-5
J gene: TRBJ1-6
clone size: -

CDR3 DNA: TGTGCCAGCAGAAGACAGGAAGCCTACGAGCAGTACTTC
CDR3 protein: CASRRQEAYEQYF
D gene: -
V gene: TRBV6-5
J gene: TRBJ2-7
clone size: -

CDR3 DNA: TGTGCCTGGAGTGACGCCAGGAATAGGTATGGCTACACCTTC
CDR3 protein: CAWSDARNRYGYTF
D gene: -
V gene: TRBV30
J gene: TRBJ1-2
clone size: -

CDR3 DNA: TGTGCCAGTAGTCCCTGGGACAGGGGATCCACCGGGGAGCTGTTTTTT
CDR3 protein: CASSPWDRGSTGELFF
D gene: TRBD1
V gene: TRBV19
J gene: TRBJ2-2
clone size: -

CDR3 DNA: TGTGCCAGTAGTATTTGGGACAGGGGCAGCAATCAGCCCCAGCATTTT
CDR3 protein: CASSIWDRGSNQPQHF
D gene: TRBD1
V gene: TRBV19
J gene: TRBJ1-5
clone size: few

CDR3 DNA: TGTGCCAGCAGCCGGGACAGGGGTTCGGACTACGAGCAGTACTTC
CDR3 protein: CASSRDRGSDYEQYF
D gene: TRBD1
V gene: TRBV5-4
J gene: TRBJ2-7
clone size: -

CDR3 DNA: TGCGCCAGCAGCCCCACCGACAGGGGGTTTGGGACAGATACGCAGTATTTT
CDR3 protein: CASSPTDRGFGTDTQYF
D gene: TRBD1
V gene: TRBV4-1
J gene: TRBJ2-3
clone size: -

CDR3 DNA: TGCAGCGTTCCAGAGCGGACAGGGAAATCACCCCTCCACTTT
CDR3 protein: CSVPERTGKSPLHF
D gene: TRBD1
V gene: TRBV29-1
J gene: TRBJ1-6
clone size: -